The 16 T cell receptor beta chains in this list originate from one sample, sequenced in a study of identical twins (dated by TCRdb to 2016 to 2018). The library came from 5' RACE. The sequencer listed for this sample is Illumina HiSeq 2000. TCRdb handled the public reads itself, with Q25 trimming in fastp and clone calling in MiXCR, and kept productive beta chains. Each record represents a unique CDR3 protein, reported with the most common genes and DNA among its rows. The sample table contains 500,000 to 600,000 distinct CDR3 sequences; only one count was recorded for 20% to 25% of them. The top ten clonotypes cover about 0.99% of the sample. This same sample was also part of a study on T cells expressing NK-cell markers.

The sequencing input was CD4+ T cells sorted from blood. The source of these receptors is a woman aged 18-35 years in good health.

This chain joins TRBV29-1 and TRBJ1-5, with no clear D. CDR3 length: 10 residues. V lost 0 bases and J 6 bases, leaving 0 bases between the germline ends. The V gene's germline CDR1 is SQVTM and CDR2 ANQGSEA. The CDR3 DNA reads as TGCAGCGTTGAAGATCAGCCCCAGCATTTT. Translated, it gives CSVEDQPQHF.

This clonotype was seen a few times. V usage is TRBV6-2 or TRBV6-3 and J usage is TRBJ2-5; D may be TRBD1 (6 bases). The CDR3 has 15 amino acids. The ends were cut back, 2 bases at V and 0 bases at J, with 10 bases in the middle. Germline V gene data show CDR1 as MNHEY and CDR2 as SVGEGT. CDR3 DNA sequence: TGTGCCAGCAGTTACCCCCGGGACAACCAAGAGACCCAGTACTTC. The encoded protein is CASSYPRDNQETQYF.

The chain couples TRBV20-1 to TRBJ1-2; perhaps TRBD1 as D (5 bases). Deletions cut 7 bases from V and 7 bases from J, with 13 bases between. Germline-derived CDR1 and CDR2 are DFQATT and SNEGSKA (reference sequence). This CDR3 contains 11 residues. CDR3: CSGPVGGGYTF. The CDR3 bases are TGCAGTGGCCCAGTGGGGGGTGGCTACACCTTC.

CDR3 bases: TGTGCCAGCAGCACCCATGACAGGAAGAACACTGAAGCTTTCTTT. Its translation: CASSTHDRKNTEAFF. The chain couples TRBV7-9 to TRBJ1-1, with a weak D call TRBD1 (6 bases). The V and J ends lost 5 bases and 1 base respectively, with 14 bases between them. CDR3 length: 15 residues. The germline gives CDR1 SEHNR, CDR2 FQNEAQ (reference sequence).

This clonotype was seen a handful of times. This chain uses TRBV9 with TRBJ2-3; D may be TRBD1 or TRBD2 (5 bases each). Germline CDR1 SGDLS, CDR2 YYNGEE. The CDR3 has 14 residues. Trimming took 1 base from V and 3 from J, leaving 9 bases between them. This CDR3 is CASSVRGATDTQYF. The CDR3 bases are TGTGCCAGCAGCGTACGAGGGGCTACAGATACGCAGTATTTT. Full variable domain (missing parts from reference TRBV9 and TRBJ2-3): DSGVTQTPKHLITATGQRVTLRCSPRSGDLSVYWYQQSLDQGLQFLIQYYNGEERAKGNILERFSAQQFPDLHSELNLSSLELGDSALYFCASSVRGATDTQYFGPGTRLTVL.

This clonotype has only a few counts. The gene calls are TRBV5-1 and TRBJ2-3, with 11 nucleotides matching TRBD2. Germline V gives CDR1 SGHRS, CDR2 YFSETQ. Unmatched junction bases numbered 8, after V lost 3 bases and J lost 5 bases. There are 16 residues in the CDR3. The CDR3, as DNA: TGCGCCAGCAGCTACCGACTAGCGGGAATGGGAGATACGCAGTATTTT. It specifies CASSYRLAGMGDTQYF.

The V and J genes are TRBV5-1 and TRBJ2-3; TRBD1 or TRBD2 may be the D gene (5 bases each). This CDR3 is built from 13 residues. Trimming shortened V by 4 bases and J by 2 bases, and 8 bases separated the two germline ends. Germline CDR1 is SGHRS and CDR2 is YFSETQ. CDR3 nucleotide sequence: TGCGCCAGCAGCCTGGGGACCACAGATACGCAGTATTTT. Residues: CASSLGTTDTQYF. The whole variable domain, filled in from reference TRBV5-1 and TRBJ2-3, reads KAGVTQTPRYLIKTRGQQVTLSCSPISGHRSVSWYQQTPGQGLQFLFEYFSETQRNKGNFPGRFSGRQFSNSRSEMNVSTLELGDSALYLCASSLGTTDTQYFGPGTRLTVL.

This clonotype was detected only a few times. The chain uses TRBV5-1 and TRBJ1-1; D is undetermined. Germline values: CDR1 SGHRS, CDR2 YFSETQ. V was clipped by 2 bases and J by 6 bases, with 17 bases between them. The CDR3 extends over 15 amino acids. In DNA form, the CDR3 reads TGCGCCAGCAGCTTAGGTAATCCGGCGGGGTCTGAAGCTTTCTTT. Protein: CASSLGNPAGSEAFF.

This clonotype occurred a few times. The rearrangement links TRBV7-6 to TRBJ2-1; D may be TRBD1 (6 bases). V lost 2 bases to trimming and J lost 9 bases, with 8 bases between them. The CDR3 totals 12 residues. From germline, CDR1 is SGHVS and CDR2 FNYEAQ. DNA of the CDR3: TGTGCCAGCAGCTTACAGGGGAGTGAGCAGTTCTTC. Amino acid sequence: CASSLQGSEQFF.

This chain joins TRBV5-1 and TRBJ2-6; D is ambiguous. This CDR3 is 14 amino acids long. V was clipped by 0 bases and J by 6 bases, with 7 bases between them. Germline V CDR1 and CDR2: SGHRS, YFSETQ. In DNA, the CDR3 is TGCGCCAGCAGCTTGGAGCTGGAGGCCAACGTCCTGACTTTC. As protein: CASSLELEANVLTF.

CDR3 region: CASSGTGVGDTGELFF. The DNA for the CDR3 is TGTGCCAGCAGTGGAACAGGGGTTGGAGACACCGGGGAGCTGTTTTTT. This chain uses TRBV12-3 or TRBV12-4 with TRBJ2-2; the match to TRBD1 covers 7 bases. The CDR3 is made up of 16 amino acids. The junction had 9 bases not matched to a gene; V was cut back by 5 bases and J by 3 bases.

The chain carries TRBV6-1 and TRBJ2-7; D remains unclear. V was pared by 7 bases and J by 7 bases, with 17 bases between. Germline V lookup: CDR1 MNHNS, CDR2 SASEGT. CDR3 length: 13 residues. CDR3 bases: TGTGCCAGCAAGGGCAGTCCGTCAGAGGAGCAGTACTTC. It specifies CASKGSPSEEQYF.

The chain links TRBV20-1 to TRBJ2-5; possible D gene TRBD1, 6 bases. This CDR3 is 13 amino acids long. The V end lost 5 bases, the J end lost 4 bases, and 14 bases lay between the germline ends. Germline values: CDR1 DFQATT, CDR2 SNEGSKA (reference sequence). The CDR3 bases are TGCAGTGCTGAATCTACAGGGACAGAGACCCAGTACTTC. Translation: CSAESTGTETQYF.

The rearrangement uses TRBV9 and TRBJ2-7; D gene ambiguous. Germline CDR1 SGDLS, CDR2 YYNGEE. Trimming cost V 1 base and J 0 bases, with 8 bases left between them. The length of the CDR3 is 14 residues. In DNA, the CDR3 is TGTGCCAGCAGCGTAAATCCTCACTCCTACGAGCAGTACTTC. Translated: CASSVNPHSYEQYF.

This clonotype was observed a few times. V gene TRBV7-9 combines with J gene TRBJ1-4; 10 bases map to TRBD1. J was trimmed by 7 bases and V by 4 bases; bases with no gene match: 6. The CDR3 runs 15 residues. Germline assignment: CDR1 SEHNR and CDR2 FQNEAQ (reference sequence). CDR3 amino acids: CASSYPGTGVEKLFF. The CDR3 coding sequence is TGTGCCAGCAGCTACCCCGGGACAGGGGTTGAAAAACTGTTTTTT.

This clonotype was found a few times. V usage is TRBV18 and J usage is TRBJ1-4, with TRBD1 as a possible D gene (6 bases). V lost 8 bases to trimming and J lost 6 bases, with 10 bases between them. Germline V gene data show CDR1 as KGHSH and CDR2 as LQKENI. The CDR3 sequence is 12 residues long. The CDR3 DNA reads as TGTGCCAGCCAGGGGCTGGATGAAAAACTGTTTTTT. It specifies CASQGLDEKLFF.